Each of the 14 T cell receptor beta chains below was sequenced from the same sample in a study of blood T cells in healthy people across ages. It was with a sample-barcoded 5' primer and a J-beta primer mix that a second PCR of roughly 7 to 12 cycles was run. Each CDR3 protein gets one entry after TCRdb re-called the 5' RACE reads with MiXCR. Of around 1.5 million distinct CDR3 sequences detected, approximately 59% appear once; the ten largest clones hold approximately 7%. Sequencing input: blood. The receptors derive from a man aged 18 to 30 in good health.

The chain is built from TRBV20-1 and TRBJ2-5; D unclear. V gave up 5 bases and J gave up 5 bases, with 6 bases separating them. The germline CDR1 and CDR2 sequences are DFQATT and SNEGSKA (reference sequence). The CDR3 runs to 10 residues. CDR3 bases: TGCAGTGCTCCCCAGGAGACCCAGTACTTC. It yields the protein CSAPQETQYF.

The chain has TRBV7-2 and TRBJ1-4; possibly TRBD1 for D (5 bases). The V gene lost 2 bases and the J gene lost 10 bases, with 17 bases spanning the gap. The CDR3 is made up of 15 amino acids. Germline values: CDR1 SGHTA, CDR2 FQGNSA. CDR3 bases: TGTGCCAGCAGCTTACAAAGGGGCGCGGGGGGAAAACTGTTTTTT. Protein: CASSLQRGAGGKLFF. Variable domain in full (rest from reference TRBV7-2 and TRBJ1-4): GAGVSQSPSNKVTEKGKDVELRCDPISGHTALYWYRQSLGQGLEFLIYFQGNSAPDKSGLPSDRFSAERTGGSVSTLTIQRTQQEDSAVYLCASSLQRGAGGKLFFGSGTQLSVL.

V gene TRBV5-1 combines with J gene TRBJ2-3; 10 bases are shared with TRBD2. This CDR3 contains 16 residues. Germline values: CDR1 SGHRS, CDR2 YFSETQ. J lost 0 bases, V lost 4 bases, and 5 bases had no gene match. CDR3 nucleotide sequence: TGCGCCAGCAGCCACGGACTAGCGGTGAGCACAGATACGCAGTATTTT. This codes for CASSHGLAVSTDTQYF.

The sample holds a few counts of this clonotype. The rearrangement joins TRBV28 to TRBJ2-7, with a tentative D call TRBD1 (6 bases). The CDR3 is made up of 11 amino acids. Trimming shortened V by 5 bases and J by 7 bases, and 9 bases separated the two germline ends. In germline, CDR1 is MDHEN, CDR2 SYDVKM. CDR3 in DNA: TGTGCCAGCAGTATAGGGGGTGAGCAGTACTTC. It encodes CASSIGGEQYF. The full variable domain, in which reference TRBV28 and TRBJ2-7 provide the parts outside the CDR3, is DVKVTQSSRYLVKRTGEKVFLECVQDMDHENMFWYRQDPGLGLRLIYFSYDVKMKEKGDIPEGYSVSREKKERFSLILESASTNQTSMYLCASSIGGEQYFGPGTRLTVT.

The CDR3 spells CASSQDDGQNYGYTF. For the CDR3, the DNA is TGCGCCAGCAGCCAAGATGATGGACAGAACTATGGCTACACCTTC. V and J are TRBV4-1 and TRBJ1-2; a possible D gene is TRBD1 (6 bases). CDR3 length: 15 residues. Between the trimmed V and J ends, which lost 0 bases and 2 bases, there was a span of 10 bases. Germline V CDR1 and CDR2: MGHRA, YSYEKL.

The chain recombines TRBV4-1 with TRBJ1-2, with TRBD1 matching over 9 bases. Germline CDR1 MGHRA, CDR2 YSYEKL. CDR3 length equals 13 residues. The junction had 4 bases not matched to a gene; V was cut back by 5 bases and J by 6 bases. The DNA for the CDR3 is TGCGCCAGCAGCGGGACAGGGCCTCATGGCTACACCTTC. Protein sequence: CASSGTGPHGYTF.

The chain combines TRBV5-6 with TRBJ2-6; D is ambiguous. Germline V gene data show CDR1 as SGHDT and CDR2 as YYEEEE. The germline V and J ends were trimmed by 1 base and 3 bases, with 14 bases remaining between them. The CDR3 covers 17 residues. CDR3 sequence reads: CASSLIRRLVGANVLTF. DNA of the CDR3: TGTGCCAGCAGCTTGATTCGTAGATTGGTTGGGGCCAACGTCCTGACTTTC.

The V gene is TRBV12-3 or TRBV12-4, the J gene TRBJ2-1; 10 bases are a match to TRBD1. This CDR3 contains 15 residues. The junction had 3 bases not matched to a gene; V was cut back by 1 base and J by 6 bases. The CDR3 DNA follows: TGTGCCAGCAGTTTAGGGACAGGGGGTCCCAATGAGCAGTTCTTC. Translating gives CASSLGTGGPNEQFF.

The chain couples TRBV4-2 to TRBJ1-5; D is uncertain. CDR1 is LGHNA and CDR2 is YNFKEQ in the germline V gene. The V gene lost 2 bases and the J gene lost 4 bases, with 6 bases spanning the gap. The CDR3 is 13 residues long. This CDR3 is CASSQSRNQPQHF. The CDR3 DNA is TGTGCCAGCAGCCAAAGCCGAAATCAGCCCCAGCATTTT.

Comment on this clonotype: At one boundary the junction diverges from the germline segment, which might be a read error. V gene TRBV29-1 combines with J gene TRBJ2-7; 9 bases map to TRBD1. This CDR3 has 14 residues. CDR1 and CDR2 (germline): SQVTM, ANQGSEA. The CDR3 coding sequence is TGTAGCGTTGAGGGGAAACAGGGGGCCCACGAGCAGTACTTC. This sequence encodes CSVEGKQGAHEQYF.

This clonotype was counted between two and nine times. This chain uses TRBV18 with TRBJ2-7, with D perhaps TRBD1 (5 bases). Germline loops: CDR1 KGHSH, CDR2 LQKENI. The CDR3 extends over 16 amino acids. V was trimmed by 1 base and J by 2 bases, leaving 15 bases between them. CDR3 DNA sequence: TGTGCCAGCTCACCACGCGAGATTGGGGCCCCCTACGAGCAGTACTTC. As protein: CASSPREIGAPYEQYF.

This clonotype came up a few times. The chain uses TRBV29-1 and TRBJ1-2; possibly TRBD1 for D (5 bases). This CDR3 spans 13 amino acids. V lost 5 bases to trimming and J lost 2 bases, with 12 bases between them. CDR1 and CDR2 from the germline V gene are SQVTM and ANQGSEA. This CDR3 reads CSVPGYSNYGYTF. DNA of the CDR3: TGCAGCGTTCCAGGGTATTCCAACTATGGCTACACCTTC.

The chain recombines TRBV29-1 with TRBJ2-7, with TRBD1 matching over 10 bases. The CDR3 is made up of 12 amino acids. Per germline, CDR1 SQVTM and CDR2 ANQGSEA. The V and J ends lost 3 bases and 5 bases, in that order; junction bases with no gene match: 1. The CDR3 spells CSVEGTGDEQYF. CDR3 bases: TGCAGCGTTGAGGGGACAGGGGACGAGCAGTACTTC.

Written as DNA, the CDR3 is TGCAGTGCTCAAAGGACAGGGGGCTCCTACAATGAGCAGTTCTTC. This encodes CSAQRTGGSYNEQFF. This chain links TRBV20-1 with TRBJ2-1; 10 bases are a match to TRBD1. V lost 5 bases and J lost 0; bases outside the gene matches: 4. Germline V gives CDR1 DFQATT, CDR2 SNEGSKA (reference sequence). This CDR3 has 15 residues.